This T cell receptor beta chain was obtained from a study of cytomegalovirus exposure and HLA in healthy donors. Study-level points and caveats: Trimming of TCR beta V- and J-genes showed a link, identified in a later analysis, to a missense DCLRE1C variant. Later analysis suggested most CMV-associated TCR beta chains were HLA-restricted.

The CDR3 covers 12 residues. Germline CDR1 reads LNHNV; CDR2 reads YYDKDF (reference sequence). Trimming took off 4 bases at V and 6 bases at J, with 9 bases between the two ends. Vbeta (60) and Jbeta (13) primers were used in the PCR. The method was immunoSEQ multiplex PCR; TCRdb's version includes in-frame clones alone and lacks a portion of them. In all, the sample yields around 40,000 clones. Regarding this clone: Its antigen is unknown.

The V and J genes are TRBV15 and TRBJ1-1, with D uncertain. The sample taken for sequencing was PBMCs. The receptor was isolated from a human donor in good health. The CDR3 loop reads CATSTGVSEAFF. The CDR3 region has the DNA TGTGCCACCAGCACGGGTGTTTCTGAAGCTTTCTTT.